The next 10 T cell receptor beta chains were all read from a single sample in a study of blood T cell repertoires in COVID-19. Sequencing was performed with immunoSEQ multiplex PCR; in TCRdb, only in-frame clones are kept and a portion is missing. The data show a few hundred thousand clones, approximately 85% seen once. Material: peripheral blood. Receptors originate from a human donor in a cohort sampled during active COVID-19.

This clone was found once. The chain has TRBV6-5 and TRBJ1-3, with a possible D match to TRBD1 (5 bases). V was shortened by 5 bases and J by 4 bases, with 9 bases between the two germline ends. There are 13 residues in the CDR3. The germline gives CDR1 MNHEY, CDR2 SVGAGI. The CDR3, as DNA: TGTGCCAGCAGTAAGGGGTTGGGAAACACCATATATTTT. This sequence encodes CASSKGLGNTIYF.

V and J are TRBV6-1 and TRBJ2-5; no clear D. Trimming removed 0 bases at V and 1 base at J, with 12 bases between. CDR3 length equals 16 residues. Germline-derived CDR1 and CDR2 are MNHNS and SASEGT. The CDR3 DNA is TGTGCCAGCAGTGAAGCGCTAAGTACGTTCCAAGAGACCCAGTACTTC. Encoded protein: CASSEALSTFQETQYF.

This sequence joins TRBV27 and TRBJ2-1; TRBD2 matches 8 bases. The junction had 7 bases not matched to a gene; V was cut back by 5 bases and J by 1 base. The CDR3 has 16 residues. Germline loops: CDR1 MNHEY, CDR2 SMNVEV (reference sequence). The CDR3: CASSPLAGGSYNEQFF. The CDR3 region has the DNA TGTGCCAGCAGTCCTCTTGCGGGGGGTTCCTACAATGAGCAGTTCTTC.

The V gene is TRBV5-1, the J gene TRBJ2-1; D may be TRBD2 (6 bases). The CDR3 runs to 12 residues. Germline V CDR1 and CDR2: SGHRS, YFSETQ. V lost 3 bases, J lost 7 bases, and 8 bases lay in between. In DNA form, the CDR3 reads TGCGCCAGCAGCTGGGGGACTAATGAGCAGTTCTTC. This gives the protein CASSWGTNEQFF.

Only one count was recorded for this clone. V is TRBV5-6 and J is TRBJ2-3, with TRBD2 matching 7 bases. J gave up 6 bases and V 3 bases, and 10 bases lay outside the gene matches. The germline V gene has CDR1 SGHDT and CDR2 YYEEEE. This CDR3 contains 15 residues. The CDR3 nucleotides are TGTGCCAGCAGCTGGGGGACTACCCGAGCCGATACGCAGTATTTT. Protein: CASSWGTTRADTQYF. Combining the CDR3 with reference TRBV5-6 and TRBJ2-3 gives the whole variable domain DAGVTQSPTHLIKTRGQQVTLRCSPKSGHDTVSWYQQALGQGPQFIFQYYEEEERQRGNFPDRFSGHQFPNYSSELNVNALLLGDSALYLCASSWGTTRADTQYFGPGTRLTVL.

The chain joins TRBV7-8 to TRBJ1-5; a possible D gene is TRBD1 (6 bases). Trimming left V 4 bases short and J 0 bases short, with 13 bases between. Germline CDR1 and CDR2: SGHVS and FQNEAQ. This CDR3 is 16 amino acids long. CDR3 bases: TGTGCCAGCAGCTATCAGGGGCCTTTTAGCAATCAGCCCCAGCATTTT. This sequence encodes CASSYQGPFSNQPQHF.

The chain combines TRBV25-1 with TRBJ1-4; D may be TRBD1 (5 bases). The CDR3 loop spans 12 amino acids. The germline gives CDR1 MGHDK, CDR2 SYGVNS. The V end lost 4 bases, the J end lost 16 bases, and 16 bases lay between the germline ends. CDR3 sequence: CASSGADSLTFF. The CDR3 DNA reads as TGTGCCAGCAGTGGCGCAGACAGTTTAACGTTTTTT.

The CDR3 bases are TGCAGCGTAATAGAGACCTACGAGCAGTACTTC. As protein: CSVIETYEQYF. The chain has TRBV29-1 and TRBJ2-7; D call uncertain. This CDR3 contains 11 residues. V lost 6 bases and J 2 bases, leaving 8 bases between the germline ends. CDR1 is SQVTM and CDR2 is ANQGSEA in the germline V gene.

The rearrangement joins TRBV7-9 to TRBJ2-1; the match to TRBD2 covers 8 bases. Germline V gives CDR1 SEHNR, CDR2 FQNEAQ (reference sequence). The CDR3 consists of 13 residues. With 3 bases clipped from V and 8 bases from J, the junction kept 3 bases outside the gene matches. The CDR3 spells CASSFSGGDEQFF. CDR3 sequence (DNA): TGTGCCAGCAGCTTTTCCGGGGGGGATGAGCAGTTCTTC.

The chain couples TRBV6-5 to TRBJ2-5; TRBD2 matches 11 bases. The V segment lost 6 bases and the J segment 5 bases; nucleotides outside the gene matches: 5. The CDR3 totals 14 residues. Germline V lookup: CDR1 MNHEY, CDR2 SVGAGI. CDR3 coding DNA: TGTGCCAGCAGCCTACTAGCGGGGGATGAGACCCAGTACTTC. Translating it yields CASSLLAGDETQYF.